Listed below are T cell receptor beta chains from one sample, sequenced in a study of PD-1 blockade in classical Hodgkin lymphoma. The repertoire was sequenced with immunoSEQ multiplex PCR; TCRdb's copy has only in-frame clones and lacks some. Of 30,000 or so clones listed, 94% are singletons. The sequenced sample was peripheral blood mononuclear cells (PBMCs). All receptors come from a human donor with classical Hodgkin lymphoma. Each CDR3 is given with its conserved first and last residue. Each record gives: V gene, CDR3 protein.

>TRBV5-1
CASSGTTSYEQYF
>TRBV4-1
CASSQIRTASGGTDTQYF
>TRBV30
CAFREGQYLAKNIQYF
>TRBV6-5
CASRPQGSTEAFF
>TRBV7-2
CASSLEAGNEQFF
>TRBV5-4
CASRTGGFAGYTF
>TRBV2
CASSEGLAYEQYF
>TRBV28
CASRVPGYSGANVLTF
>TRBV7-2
CASSLEPSSGNTIYF
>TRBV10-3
CAISESGREANEQYF
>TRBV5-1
CASSSSPGQGASPLHF
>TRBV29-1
CSVEREGDYGYTF
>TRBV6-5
CASSYAGKGDTQYF
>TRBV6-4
CASSESDTAGYGYTF
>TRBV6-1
CASSSGQANQPQHF
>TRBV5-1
CASSTGLAFEQYF
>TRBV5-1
CASSRSGGEDGYTF
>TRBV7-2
CASSRQGTYEQYF
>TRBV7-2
CASSLGGPFYEQYF
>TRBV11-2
CASSLDSNTGELFF
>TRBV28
CASRPRTRGSQPQHF
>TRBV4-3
CASSQGSLAGGPLSTDTQYF
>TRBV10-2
CASTALVAGGKDTQYF
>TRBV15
CATSSPQAKTDNSNQPQHF
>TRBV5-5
CASSLGFPIGYTF
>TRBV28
CASSLSPDDSGNTIYF
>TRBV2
CASSEATVTQPQHF
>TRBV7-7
CASSLAGGDTQYF
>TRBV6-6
CASSYSGTGGYGYTF
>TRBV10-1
CASSAGTVRNSPLHF
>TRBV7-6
CASSLDTEAFF
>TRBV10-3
CAISDGSAGGFYNEQFF
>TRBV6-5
CASSLGSNGYTF
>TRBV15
CATSRLGVILSTDTQYF
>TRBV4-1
CASSRGTSETDTQYF
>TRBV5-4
CASTQAGLTDTQYF
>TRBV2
CASRRDRITDTQYF
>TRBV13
CASSLGGVVDYGYTF
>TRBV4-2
CASSQGSVGGTPYGYTF
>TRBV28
CASSPQGEVDTEAFF
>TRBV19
CASSLHALGTEAFF
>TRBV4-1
CASSQDLAASSYEQYF
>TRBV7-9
CASSRTRSSYNEQFF
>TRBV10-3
CAIRTTGATYEQYF
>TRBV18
CASSPRGQGVTGELFF
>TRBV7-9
CASSRDFYNEQFF
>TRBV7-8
CASSLGVWSNQPQHF
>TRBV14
CASSQGLAGERQYF
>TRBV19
CASSPRTASYEQYF
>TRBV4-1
CASSLFGAEAFF
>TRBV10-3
CAISESAQGNTIYF
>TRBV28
CASSLGGRSLYGYTF
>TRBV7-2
CASSLWGVGGTEAFF
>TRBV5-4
CASSNPSGRGSYEQYF
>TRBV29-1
CSASGTVTYEQYF
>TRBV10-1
CASSYRLAGDNEQFF
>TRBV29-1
CSGWGLYSYNEQFF
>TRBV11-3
CASSFGHGNEQFF
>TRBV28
CASSLEVFSSYTF